This TCR beta chain originates from a study of beta chain features in type 1 diabetes. Overall study results and limits: The study found fewer insertions and more deletions at VDJ junctions in type 1 diabetes patients.

The authors reverse transcribed all of the isolated RNA, so sequencing captured expressed TCRB transcripts. Using immunoSEQ multiplex PCR, the repertoire was profiled, and TCRdb retains in-frame clones only, with some absent. The table shows some 410,000 clones, with more than 9.5% occurring only once. Each sorted fraction was over 95% pure. This CDR3 comprises 16 residues. The V and J ends lost 5 bases and 3 bases respectively, with 20 bases between them. CDR1 is SEHNR, CDR2 FQNEAQ, per germline (reference sequence). This clone has more than one count but fewer than ten. The antigen remains undetermined.

The sequence was obtained from a woman between 18 and 29 years old in good health. Sequencing used naive CD4+ T cells from blood. The chain recombines TRBV7-9 with TRBJ2-7; D unresolved. CDR3 loop: CASSPITGRHYYEQYF. CDR3 in DNA: TGTGCCAGCAGCCCCATCACCGGCCGCCACTACTACGAGCAGTACTTC.